This T cell receptor beta chain was observed in a study of shared clonotypes between healthy human individuals. Sequencing was at deep level. Sequencing was performed with immunoSEQ multiplex PCR; in TCRdb, only in-frame clones are kept and a portion is missing. The sample has roughly 2.5 million clones, over 85% seen once; the top ten hold about 0.13%. General study points: Sampling involved blood alone; tissue repertoires likely differ. Naive subsets usually exceeded memory subsets in estimated richness. Only a few donors were included, so the genetic and exposure-history diversity represented was limited.

To note about this clone: What it binds is not known.

CDR1 is SGHTA and CDR2 is FQGNSA in the germline V gene. With 1 base removed from V and 1 base from J, the gap between germline ends came to 11 bases. The CDR3 runs to 16 residues. This chain links TRBV7-2 with TRBJ1-3; D unclear. The sequence was collected from a man aged 18 to 30 in good health. Sample: naive CD4+ T cells sorted from blood. Subset of the sample: CD45RA+ positively selected. The CDR3 sequence is CASSLVWADSGNTIYF. The CDR3 DNA is TGTGCCAGCAGCTTAGTATGGGCGGATTCTGGAAACACCATATATTTT.